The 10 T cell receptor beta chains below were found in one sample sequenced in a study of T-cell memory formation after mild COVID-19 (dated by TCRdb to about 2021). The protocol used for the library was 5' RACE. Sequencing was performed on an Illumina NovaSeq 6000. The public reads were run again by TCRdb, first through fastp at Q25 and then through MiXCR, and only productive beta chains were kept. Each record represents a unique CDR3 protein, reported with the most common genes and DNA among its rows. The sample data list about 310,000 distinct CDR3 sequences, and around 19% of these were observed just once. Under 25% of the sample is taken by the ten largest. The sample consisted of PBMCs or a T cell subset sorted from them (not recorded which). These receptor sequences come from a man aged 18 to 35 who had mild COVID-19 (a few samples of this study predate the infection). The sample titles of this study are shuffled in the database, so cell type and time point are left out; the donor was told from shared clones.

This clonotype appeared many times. The CDR3 reads CASSQDLITGTASYEQYF. CDR3 nucleotide sequence: TGCGCCAGCAGCCAAGATTTAATTACCGGGACGGCTTCCTACGAGCAGTACTTC. The chain couples TRBV4-3 to TRBJ2-7; D may be TRBD1 or TRBD2 (5 bases each). The CDR3 is 18 amino acids. Trimming pared 0 bases from V and 1 base from J, leaving 19 bases between. From germline, CDR1 is LGHNA and CDR2 YSLEER.

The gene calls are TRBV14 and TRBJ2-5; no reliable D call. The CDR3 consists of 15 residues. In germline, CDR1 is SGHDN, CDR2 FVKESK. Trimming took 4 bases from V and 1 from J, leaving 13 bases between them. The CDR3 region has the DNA TGTGCCAGCAGCCCGACCGGACGGACCCAAGAGACCCAGTACTTC. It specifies CASSPTGRTQETQYF.

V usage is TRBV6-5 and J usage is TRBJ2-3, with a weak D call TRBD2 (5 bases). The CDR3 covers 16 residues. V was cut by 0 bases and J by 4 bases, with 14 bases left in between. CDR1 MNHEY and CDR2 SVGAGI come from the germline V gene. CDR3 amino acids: CASSYSDLKGADTQYF. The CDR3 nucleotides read TGTGCCAGCAGTTACTCGGACTTGAAAGGCGCAGATACGCAGTATTTT.

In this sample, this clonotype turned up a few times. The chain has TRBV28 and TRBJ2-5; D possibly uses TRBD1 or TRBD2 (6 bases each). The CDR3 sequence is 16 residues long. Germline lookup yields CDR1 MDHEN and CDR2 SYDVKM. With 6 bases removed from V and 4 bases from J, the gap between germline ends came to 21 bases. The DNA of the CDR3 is TGTGCCAGCAGACGTGGCCGGGGGCTCTGGGGAGAGACCCAGTACTTC. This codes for CASRRGRGLWGETQYF.

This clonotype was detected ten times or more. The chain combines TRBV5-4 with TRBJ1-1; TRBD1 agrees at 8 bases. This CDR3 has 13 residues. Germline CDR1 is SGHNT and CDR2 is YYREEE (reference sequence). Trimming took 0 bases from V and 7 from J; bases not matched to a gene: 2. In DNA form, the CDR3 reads TGTGCCAGCAGCTTGGGTGGGACAGGTGAAGCTTTCTTT. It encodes CASSLGGTGEAFF.

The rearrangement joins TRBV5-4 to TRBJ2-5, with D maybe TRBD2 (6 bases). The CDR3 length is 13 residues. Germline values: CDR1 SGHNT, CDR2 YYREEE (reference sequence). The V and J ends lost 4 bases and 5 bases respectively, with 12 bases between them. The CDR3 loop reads CASSGGTLETQYF. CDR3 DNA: TGTGCCAGCAGCGGCGGGACTCTGGAGACCCAGTACTTC. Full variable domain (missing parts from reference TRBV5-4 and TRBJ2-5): ETGVTQSPTHLIKTRGQQVTLRCSSQSGHNTVSWYQQALGQGPQFIFQYYREEENGRGNFPPRFSGLQFPNYSSELNVNALELDDSALYLCASSGGTLETQYFGPGTRLLVL.

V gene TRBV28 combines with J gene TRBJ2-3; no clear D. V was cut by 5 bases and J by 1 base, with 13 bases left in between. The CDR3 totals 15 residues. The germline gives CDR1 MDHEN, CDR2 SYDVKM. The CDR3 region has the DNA TGTGCCAGCAGTGGGATCCAAATCGGCACAGATACGCAGTATTTT. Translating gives CASSGIQIGTDTQYF.

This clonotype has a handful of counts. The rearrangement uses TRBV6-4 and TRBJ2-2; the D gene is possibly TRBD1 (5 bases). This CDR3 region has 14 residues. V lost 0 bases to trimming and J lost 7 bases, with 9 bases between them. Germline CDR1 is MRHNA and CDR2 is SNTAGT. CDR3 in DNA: TGTGCCAGCAGTGACTCAGGGGATAACGGGGAGCTGTTTTTT. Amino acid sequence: CASSDSGDNGELFF.

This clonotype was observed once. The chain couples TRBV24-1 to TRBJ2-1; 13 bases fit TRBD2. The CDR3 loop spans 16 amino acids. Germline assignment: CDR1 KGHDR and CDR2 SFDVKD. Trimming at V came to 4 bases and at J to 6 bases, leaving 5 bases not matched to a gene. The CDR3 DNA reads TGTGCCACCAGTGACATTACTAGCGGGGGGGCCAATGAGCAGTTCTTC. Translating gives CATSDITSGGANEQFF.

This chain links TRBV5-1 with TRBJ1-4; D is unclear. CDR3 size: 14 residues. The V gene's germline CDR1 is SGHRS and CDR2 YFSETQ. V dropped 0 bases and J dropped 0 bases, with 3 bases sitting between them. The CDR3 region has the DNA TGCGCCAGCAGCTTGGGGTCAACTAATGAAAAACTGTTTTTT. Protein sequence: CASSLGSTNEKLFF.